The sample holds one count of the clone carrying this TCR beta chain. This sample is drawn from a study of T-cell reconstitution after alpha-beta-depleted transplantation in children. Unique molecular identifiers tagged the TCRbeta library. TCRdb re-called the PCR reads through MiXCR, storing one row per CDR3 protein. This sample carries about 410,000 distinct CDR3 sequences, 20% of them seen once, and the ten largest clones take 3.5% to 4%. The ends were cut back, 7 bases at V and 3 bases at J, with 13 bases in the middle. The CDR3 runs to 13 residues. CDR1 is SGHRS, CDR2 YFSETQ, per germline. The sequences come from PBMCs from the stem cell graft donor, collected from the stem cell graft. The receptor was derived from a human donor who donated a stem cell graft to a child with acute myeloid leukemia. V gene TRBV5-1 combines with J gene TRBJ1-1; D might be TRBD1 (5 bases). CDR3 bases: TGCGCCAGCCGGGGCAGGACCGACACTGAAGCTTTCTTT. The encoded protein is CASRGRTDTEAFF.